A selection of T cell receptor beta chains follows, all from one sample in a study of blood T cell repertoires in COVID-19. Generated by immunoSEQ multiplex PCR, the TCRdb table keeps only in-frame clones and is missing some. Of roughly 200,000 clones detected, approximately 80% appear once; the ten largest clones hold around 6.3%. Input material: peripheral blood. Every receptor here comes from a woman aged 40-49 years with COVID-19, enrolled during active disease. Each CDR3 is given without its conserved first and last residue.

v_call: TRBV6-5; cdr3_aa: ASSYSNAANTIY
v_call: TRBV19; cdr3_aa: ASSISTSGGPDTQY
v_call: TRBV6-5; cdr3_aa: ASSLRGGSVQPQH
v_call: TRBV6-5; cdr3_aa: ASSLDRAMNTEAF
v_call: TRBV19; cdr3_aa: ASSPGGGSPLH
v_call: TRBV7-2; cdr3_aa: ASSLASGNGYT
v_call: TRBV5-1; cdr3_aa: ASSLWGDRGNQPQH
v_call: TRBV6-5; cdr3_aa: ASSLQGASSQPQH
v_call: TRBV12-3/TRBV12-4; cdr3_aa: ASSRQNNQPQH
v_call: TRBV29-1; cdr3_aa: SAQTGNYGYT
v_call: TRBV12-3/TRBV12-4; cdr3_aa: ASLLRNEQF
v_call: TRBV6-4; cdr3_aa: ASSRRETEAF
v_call: TRBV11-2; cdr3_aa: ASRMTGTRGYT
v_call: TRBV13; cdr3_aa: ASSTIPLTSGPTDTQY
v_call: TRBV19; cdr3_aa: ASHRGGRPTEAF
v_call: TRBV3-1/TRBV3-2; cdr3_aa: ASSQARGEETQY
v_call: TRBV27; cdr3_aa: ASSQGLTYEQY
v_call: TRBV7-8; cdr3_aa: ASSRGLAGVGTDTQY
v_call: TRBV9; cdr3_aa: ASSVGTRSNQPQH
v_call: TRBV2; cdr3_aa: AGRDRSTNEKLF
v_call: TRBV5-6; cdr3_aa: ASRSWAKGYEQY
v_call: TRBV5-4; cdr3_aa: ASSSGTGDRTGELF
v_call: TRBV5-1; cdr3_aa: ASSLGRGSPGAGYT
v_call: TRBV19; cdr3_aa: ASSMGGGGDTQY
v_call: TRBV7-9; cdr3_aa: ASSLQGAKKY
v_call: TRBV28; cdr3_aa: ASSTNLGQY
v_call: TRBV6-5; cdr3_aa: ATRGATYEQY
v_call: TRBV5-6; cdr3_aa: ASVLDRAGYYGYT
v_call: TRBV9; cdr3_aa: ASSVGQGLSNEKLF
v_call: TRBV27; cdr3_aa: ASSFGWENSPLH
v_call: TRBV5-1; cdr3_aa: ASRNTGGPTGELF
v_call: TRBV6-4; cdr3_aa: ASSGTGGYTDTQY
v_call: TRBV11-1; cdr3_aa: ASTLSWEPGRNEQF
v_call: TRBV6-6; cdr3_aa: ASQRQAAQPQH
v_call: TRBV5-8; cdr3_aa: ASSHRQGVFEQF
v_call: TRBV6-1; cdr3_aa: ASSESGDTGELF
v_call: TRBV18; cdr3_aa: ASSSQGALNNEQF
v_call: TRBV7-9; cdr3_aa: ASSPQGANYGYT
v_call: TRBV9; cdr3_aa: ASREENRGNSPLH
v_call: TRBV27; cdr3_aa: ASRRDSYEQY
v_call: TRBV5-1; cdr3_aa: ASSRGGLSTDTQY
v_call: TRBV28; cdr3_aa: ASRTTSGRETQY
v_call: TRBV13; cdr3_aa: ASSTSGRVGEQY